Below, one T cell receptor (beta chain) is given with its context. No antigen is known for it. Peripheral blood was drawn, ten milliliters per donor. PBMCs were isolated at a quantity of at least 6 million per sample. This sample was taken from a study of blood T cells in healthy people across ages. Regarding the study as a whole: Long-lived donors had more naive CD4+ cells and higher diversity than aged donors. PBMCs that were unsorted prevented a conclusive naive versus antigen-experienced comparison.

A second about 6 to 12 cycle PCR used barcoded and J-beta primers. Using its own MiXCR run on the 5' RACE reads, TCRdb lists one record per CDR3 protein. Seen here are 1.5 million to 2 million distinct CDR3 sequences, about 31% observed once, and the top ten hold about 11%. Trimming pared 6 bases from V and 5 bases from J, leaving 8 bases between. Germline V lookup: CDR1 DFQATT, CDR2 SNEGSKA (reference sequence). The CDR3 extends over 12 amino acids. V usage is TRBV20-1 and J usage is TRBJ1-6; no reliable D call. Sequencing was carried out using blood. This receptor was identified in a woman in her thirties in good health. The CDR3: CSARRNNSPLHF. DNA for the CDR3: TGCAGTGCGCGACGGAATAATTCACCCCTCCACTTT.